Sequencing of this T cell receptor beta chain was carried out in a study of blood T cells in healthy people across ages. Turning to the study itself: Template-switching capture recovered about one barcoded beta molecule per two T cells. Findings and caveats of the study: Older age went with lower TCR beta diversity per million T cells, in a roughly linear way.

A remark on this clonotype: Its antigen is still unknown.

Alongside a J-beta primer mix, a sample-barcoded 5' primer served in a second PCR lasting 7 to 11 cycles. Tags on each cDNA molecule came from a template-switch adaptor with 12 random nucleotides. Each CDR3 protein is one row after TCRdb ran MiXCR on the 5' RACE reads. The table records 1,100,000 or so distinct CDR3 sequences, around 45% of them present only once. Caucasian, healthy and from Russia, the donors were aged between about 6 and 90. The source material was blood. The TCR sequence derives from a woman aged 55-75 years in good health.

CDR3 bases: TGTGCCAGCGTATTAGCGGGAGGCAACGAGCAGTACTTC. Protein: CASVLAGGNEQYF. The chain uses TRBV6-2 or TRBV6-3 and TRBJ2-7, with 10 positions matching TRBD2. After removal of 8 bases from V and 5 bases from J, the junction contained 6 bases not matched to a gene. Germline lookup yields CDR1 MNHEY and CDR2 SVGEGT. The CDR3 consists of 13 residues.